One sample yielded the 14 T cell receptor beta chains listed below, sequenced in a study of T cells in Graves' hyperthyroidism and ophthalmopathy (dated by TCRdb to between 2018 and 2020). Libraries were built with multiplex PCR. Sequencing was carried out with an Illumina HiSeq 2000. The TCR beta CDR3 regions were amplified from the RNA transcripts. A first-round RT-PCR of the TCR CDR3 used the HTBI primer set with the Qiagen OneStep RT-PCR kit. TCRdb redid the processing of the public reads, applying fastp at Q25 and MiXCR, and retained in-frame beta chains. Each record represents a unique CDR3 protein, reported with the most common genes and DNA among its rows. For this sample there are about 400,000 distinct CDR3 sequences; 15% appear just once. In total, the top ten clones hold 32% of the sample. The sequencing input was blood. The receptor source for this set is a woman aged 25 to 39 with Graves' hyperthyroidism.

This clonotype was observed a few times. The V call is TRBV14, the J call TRBJ2-1; D unclear. There are 13 residues in the CDR3. The germline V gene has CDR1 SGHDN and CDR2 FVKESK. Deletions cut 6 bases from V and 7 bases from J, with 13 bases between. The CDR3 here is CASRIAVGNEQFF. The CDR3 coding sequence is TGTGCCAGCAGGATAGCAGTGGGGAATGAGCAGTTCTTC.

This clonotype was seen at least ten times. This chain connects TRBV3-1 to TRBJ2-2; either TRBD1 or TRBD2 may fit D (5 bases each). CDR3 length: 18 amino acids. The V gene's germline CDR1 is LGHDT and CDR2 YNNKEL (reference sequence). V lost 1 base to trimming and J lost 5 bases, with 20 bases between them. The CDR3 DNA is TGTGCCAGCAGCCAAGTCGGAAGCGCAGGGACGGGAACCGGGGAGCTGTTTTTT. It specifies CASSQVGSAGTGTGELFF.

Ten or more counts support this clonotype. The chain recombines TRBV2 with TRBJ2-7; D remains unclear. Trimming removed 4 bases from V and 6 bases from J, with 16 bases in between. The germline CDR1 and CDR2 sequences are SNHLY and FYNNEI. This CDR3 has 14 residues. The CDR3 DNA sequence: TGTGCCAGCAGTGGCAGGATAAGGGATGGCGAGCAGTACTTC. This encodes CASSGRIRDGEQYF.

This chain connects TRBV6-1 to TRBJ1-1; 7 bases match TRBD1. Looked up from germline, CDR1 is MNHNS and CDR2 is SASEGT. After removal of 7 bases from V and 0 bases from J, the junction contained 8 bases not matched to a gene. The CDR3 runs 15 residues. CDR3 in DNA: TGTGCCAGCATACTTCGGGACAGCCTGAACACTGAAGCTTTCTTT. This translates into CASILRDSLNTEAFF.

The chain recombines TRBV6-5 with TRBJ1-2; TRBD1 might be the D (6 bases). V was trimmed by 2 bases and J by 4 bases, leaving 11 bases between them. The CDR3 is 14 amino acids. Looked up from germline, CDR1 is MNHEY and CDR2 is SVGAGI. The CDR3 loop is CASSYATGSYGYTF. CDR3 DNA: TGTGCCAGCAGTTACGCGACAGGAAGCTATGGCTACACCTTC.

V and J are TRBV11-2 and TRBJ1-5; D possibly corresponds to TRBD1 (6 bases). The germline gives CDR1 SGHAT, CDR2 FQNNGV. This CDR3 region has 15 residues. The V and J ends lost 0 bases and 4 bases respectively, with 10 bases between them. The DNA of the CDR3 is TGTGCCAGCAGCTTAGATCTAACAGGGAATCAGCCCCAGCATTTT. This gives the protein CASSLDLTGNQPQHF.

In this sample, this clonotype turned up many times. The chain uses TRBV20-1 and TRBJ2-7; TRBD1 aligns across 10 bases. Per the germline V gene, CDR1 is DFQATT and CDR2 is SNEGSKA (reference sequence). Trimming removed 8 bases from V and 6 bases from J; junction bases left unmatched: 13. CDR3 length equals 14 residues. The CDR3 reads CSPEVGTGVREQYF. The CDR3 region has the DNA TGCAGTCCTGAGGTTGGGACAGGGGTACGCGAGCAGTACTTC.

The DNA of the CDR3 is TGTGCCAGCAGCCAAGACAACCGGGGGACGGGGGCTTTCTTT. Translation: CASSQDNRGTGAFF. This rearrangement joins TRBV3-1 to TRBJ1-1, with D maybe TRBD1 (5 bases). The germline CDR1 and CDR2 sequences are LGHDT and YNNKEL (reference sequence). The CDR3 length is 14 residues. Trimming removed 0 bases at V and 11 bases at J, with 16 bases between.

A word on this clonotype: A much larger clone differs from this one at a single base, so this may be a read error. The CDR3 end shows no conserved phenylalanine or tryptophan, and so a read error is likely. The chain couples TRBV7-9 to TRBJ2-2; D perhaps matches TRBD2 (6 bases). V shed 5 bases and J shed 7 bases, with 14 bases lying between them. CDR1 SEHNR and CDR2 FQNEAQ come from the germline V gene (reference sequence). The CDR3 runs to 14 residues. The DNA for the CDR3 is TGTGCCAGCAGCGCTATGGGACTTCACGGGGAGCTGTTTTCT. Amino acids: CASSAMGLHGELFS.

The chain employs TRBV30 and TRBJ1-3, with TRBD1 as a possible D gene (6 bases). Per the germline V gene, CDR1 is GTSNPN and CDR2 is SVGIG (reference sequence). The CDR3 is made up of 14 amino acids. The V and J ends lost 3 bases and 4 bases respectively, with 13 bases between them. CDR3 sequence: CAWSDGGGGNTIYF. The CDR3 DNA is TGTGCCTGGAGCGATGGGGGGGGCGGAAACACCATATATTTT.

Many counts were recorded for this clonotype. This chain joins TRBV20-1 and TRBJ2-5; 11 bases are shared with TRBD2. V dropped 7 bases and J dropped 5; count of bases not matched to a gene: 15. Germline-derived CDR1 and CDR2 are DFQATT and SNEGSKA (reference sequence). This CDR3 has 16 amino acids. The CDR3 DNA reads TGCAGTGTCCGAAGCCAGGGACTAGCGGAGGGGGAGACCCAGTACTTC. As protein: CSVRSQGLAEGETQYF.

This clonotype was counted at least ten times. The genes are TRBV2 and TRBJ1-5; D uncertain. Trimming stripped 2 bases from V and 0 bases from J, with 17 bases between. Germline-derived CDR1 and CDR2 are SNHLY and FYNNEI. CDR3 length equals 18 residues. DNA for the CDR3: TGTGCCAGCAGTGAATTTTTCCCAGACCCAATTAGCAATCAGCCCCAGCATTTT. It encodes CASSEFFPDPISNQPQHF.

This clonotype was recorded at least ten times. The chain carries TRBV28 and TRBJ2-7, with 15 nucleotides matching TRBD2. Per germline, CDR1 MDHEN and CDR2 SYDVKM. CDR3 length: 15 amino acids. V dropped 7 bases and J dropped 4; count of bases not matched to a gene: 5. The CDR3 coding sequence is TGTGCCAGCACCCCCGGGACTAGCGGGAGGTACGAGCAGTACTTC. Translation: CASTPGTSGRYEQYF.

This clonotype has a count of ten or more. The chain couples TRBV7-2 to TRBJ1-5; TRBD1 aligns across 7 bases. V dropped 5 bases and J dropped 7; count of bases not matched to a gene: 11. The CDR3 is 15 residues long. Germline-derived CDR1 and CDR2 are SGHTA and FQGNSA. The CDR3 loop reads CASSVYRGGRQPQHF. The CDR3 nucleotides read TGTGCCAGCAGCGTATACAGGGGAGGGCGGCAGCCCCAGCATTTT.